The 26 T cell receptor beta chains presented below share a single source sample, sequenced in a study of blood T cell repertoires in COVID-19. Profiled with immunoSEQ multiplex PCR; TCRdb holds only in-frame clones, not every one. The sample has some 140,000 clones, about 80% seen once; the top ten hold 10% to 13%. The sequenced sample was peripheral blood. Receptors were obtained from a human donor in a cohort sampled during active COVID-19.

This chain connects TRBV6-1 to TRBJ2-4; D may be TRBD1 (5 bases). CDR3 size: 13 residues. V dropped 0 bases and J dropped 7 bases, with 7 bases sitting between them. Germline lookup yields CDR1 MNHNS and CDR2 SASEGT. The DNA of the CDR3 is TGTGCCAGCAGTGAAGCTCAGGGTAACATTCAGTACTTC. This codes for CASSEAQGNIQYF.

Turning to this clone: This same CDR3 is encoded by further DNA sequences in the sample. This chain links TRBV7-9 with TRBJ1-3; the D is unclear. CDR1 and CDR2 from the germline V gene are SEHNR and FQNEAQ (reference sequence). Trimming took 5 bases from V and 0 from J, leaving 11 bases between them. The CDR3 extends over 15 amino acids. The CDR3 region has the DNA TGTGCCAGCAGCCCCGGGGTCCGCTCTGGAAACACCATATATTTT. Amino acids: CASSPGVRSGNTIYF.

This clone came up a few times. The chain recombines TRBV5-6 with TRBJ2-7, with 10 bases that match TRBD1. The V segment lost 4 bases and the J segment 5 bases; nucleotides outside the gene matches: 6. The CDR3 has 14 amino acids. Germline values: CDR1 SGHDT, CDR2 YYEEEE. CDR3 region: CASSGPGQGNEQYF. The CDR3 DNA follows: TGTGCCAGCAGCGGACCGGGACAGGGGAACGAGCAGTACTTC.

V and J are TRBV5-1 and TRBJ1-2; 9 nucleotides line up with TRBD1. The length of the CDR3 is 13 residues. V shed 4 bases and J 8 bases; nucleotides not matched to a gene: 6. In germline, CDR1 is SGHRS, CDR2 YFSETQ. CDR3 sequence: CASSATGGGGYTF. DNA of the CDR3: TGCGCCAGCAGCGCCACAGGGGGCGGGGGCTACACCTTC.

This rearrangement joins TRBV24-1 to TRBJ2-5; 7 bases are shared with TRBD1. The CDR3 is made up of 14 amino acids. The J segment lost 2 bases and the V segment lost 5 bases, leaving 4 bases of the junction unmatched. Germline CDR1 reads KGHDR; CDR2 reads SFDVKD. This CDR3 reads CATSAPTGQETQYF. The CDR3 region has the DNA TGTGCCACCAGTGCTCCGACAGGGCAAGAGACCCAGTACTTC.

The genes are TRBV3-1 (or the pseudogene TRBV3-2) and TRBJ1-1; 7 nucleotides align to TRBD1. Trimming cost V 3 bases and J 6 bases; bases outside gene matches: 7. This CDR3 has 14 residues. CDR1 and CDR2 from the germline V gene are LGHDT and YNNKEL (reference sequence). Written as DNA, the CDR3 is TGTGCCAGCAGCCATGCCCCACAGGGGTCTGAAGCTTTCTTT. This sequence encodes CASSHAPQGSEAFF.

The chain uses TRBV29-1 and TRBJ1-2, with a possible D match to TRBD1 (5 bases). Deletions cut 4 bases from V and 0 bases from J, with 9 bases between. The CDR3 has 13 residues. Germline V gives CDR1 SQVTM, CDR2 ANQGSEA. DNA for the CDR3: TGCAGCGTTGTGGTACAGGCTAACTATGGCTACACCTTC. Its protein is CSVVVQANYGYTF.

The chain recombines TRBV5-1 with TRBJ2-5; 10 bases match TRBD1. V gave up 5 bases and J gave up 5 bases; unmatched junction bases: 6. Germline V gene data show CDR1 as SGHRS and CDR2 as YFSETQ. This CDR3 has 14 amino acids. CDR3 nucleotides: TGCGCCAGCAGAACCGGGACAGGGGACGAGACCCAGTACTTC. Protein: CASRTGTGDETQYF.

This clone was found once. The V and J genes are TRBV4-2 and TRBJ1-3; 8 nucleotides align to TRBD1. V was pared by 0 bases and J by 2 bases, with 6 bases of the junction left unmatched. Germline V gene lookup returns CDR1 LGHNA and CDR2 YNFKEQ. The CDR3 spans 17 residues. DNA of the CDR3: TGTGCCAGCAGCCAAGAATCAAGCAGGGGGCCTGGAAACACCATATATTTT. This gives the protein CASSQESSRGPGNTIYF.

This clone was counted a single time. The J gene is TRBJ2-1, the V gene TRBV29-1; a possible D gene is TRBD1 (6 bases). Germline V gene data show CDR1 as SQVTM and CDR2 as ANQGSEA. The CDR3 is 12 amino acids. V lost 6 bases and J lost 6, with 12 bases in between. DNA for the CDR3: TGCAGCGTGAAACAGGGATCCAATGAGCAGTTCTTC. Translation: CSVKQGSNEQFF.

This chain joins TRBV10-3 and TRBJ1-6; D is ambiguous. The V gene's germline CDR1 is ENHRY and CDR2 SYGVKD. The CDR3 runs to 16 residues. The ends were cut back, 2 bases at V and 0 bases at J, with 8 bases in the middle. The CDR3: CAISEGGSSYNSPLHF. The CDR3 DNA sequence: TGTGCCATCAGTGAGGGCGGAAGCTCCTATAATTCACCCCTCCACTTT.

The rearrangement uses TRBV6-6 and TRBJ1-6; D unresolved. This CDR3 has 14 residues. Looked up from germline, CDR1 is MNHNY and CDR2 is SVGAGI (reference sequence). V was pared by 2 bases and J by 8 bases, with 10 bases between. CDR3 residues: CASSYPRRDSPLHF. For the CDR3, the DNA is TGTGCCAGCAGTTACCCACGACGGGATTCACCCCTCCACTTT.

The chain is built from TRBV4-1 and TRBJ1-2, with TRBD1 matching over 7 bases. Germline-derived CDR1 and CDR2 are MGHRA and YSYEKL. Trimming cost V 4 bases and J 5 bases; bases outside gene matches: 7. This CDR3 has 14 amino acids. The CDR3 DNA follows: TGCGCCAGCAGCCGGAGGGACAGTGAGTATGGCTACACCTTC. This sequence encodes CASSRRDSEYGYTF.

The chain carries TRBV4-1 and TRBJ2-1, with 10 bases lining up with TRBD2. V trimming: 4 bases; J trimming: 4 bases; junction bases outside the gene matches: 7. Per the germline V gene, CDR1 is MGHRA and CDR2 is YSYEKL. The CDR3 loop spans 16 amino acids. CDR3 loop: CASSRLAGGGYNEQFF. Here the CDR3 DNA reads TGCGCCAGCAGCCGATTAGCGGGGGGCGGATACAATGAGCAGTTCTTC.

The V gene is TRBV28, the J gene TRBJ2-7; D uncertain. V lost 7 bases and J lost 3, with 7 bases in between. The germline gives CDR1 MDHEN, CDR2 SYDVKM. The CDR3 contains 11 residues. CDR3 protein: CASTYNYEQYF. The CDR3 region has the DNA TGTGCCAGCACCTATAACTACGAGCAGTACTTC.

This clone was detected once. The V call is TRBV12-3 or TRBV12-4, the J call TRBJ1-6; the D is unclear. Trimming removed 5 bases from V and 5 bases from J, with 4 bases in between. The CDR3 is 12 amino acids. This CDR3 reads CASSLNNSPLHF. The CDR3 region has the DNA TGTGCCAGCAGTCTTAATAATTCACCCCTCCACTTT.

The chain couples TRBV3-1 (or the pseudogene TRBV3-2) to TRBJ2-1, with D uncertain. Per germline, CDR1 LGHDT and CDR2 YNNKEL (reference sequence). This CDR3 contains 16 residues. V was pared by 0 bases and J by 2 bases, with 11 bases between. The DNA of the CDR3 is TGTGCCAGCAGCCAAGACCACACGAACACCTACAATGAGCAGTTCTTC. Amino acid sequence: CASSQDHTNTYNEQFF.

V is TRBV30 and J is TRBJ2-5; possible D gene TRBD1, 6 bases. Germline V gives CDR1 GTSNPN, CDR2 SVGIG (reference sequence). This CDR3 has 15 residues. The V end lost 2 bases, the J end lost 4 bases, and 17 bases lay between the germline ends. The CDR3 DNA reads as TGTGCCTGGAGTCCATCCCTGGGGGCGGGAGAGACCCAGTACTTC. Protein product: CAWSPSLGAGETQYF. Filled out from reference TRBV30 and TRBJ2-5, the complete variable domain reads SQTIHQWPATLVQPVGSPLSLECTVEGTSNPNLYWYRQAAGRGLQLLFYSVGIGQISSEVPQNLSASRPQDRQFILSSKKLLLSDSGFYLCAWSPSLGAGETQYFGPGTRLLVL.

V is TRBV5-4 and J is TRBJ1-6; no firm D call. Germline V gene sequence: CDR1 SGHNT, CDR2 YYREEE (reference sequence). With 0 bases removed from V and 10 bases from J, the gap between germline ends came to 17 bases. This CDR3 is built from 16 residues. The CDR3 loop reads CASSLAGVVRGSPLHF. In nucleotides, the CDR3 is TGTGCCAGCAGCTTGGCCGGTGTGGTCAGAGGCTCACCCCTCCACTTT.

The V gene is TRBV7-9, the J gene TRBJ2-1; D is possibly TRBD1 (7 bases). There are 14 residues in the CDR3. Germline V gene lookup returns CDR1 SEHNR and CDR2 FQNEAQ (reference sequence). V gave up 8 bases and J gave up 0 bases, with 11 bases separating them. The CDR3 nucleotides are TGTGCCAGCGCGGGACAGAGCTCCTACAATGAGCAGTTCTTC. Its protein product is CASAGQSSYNEQFF. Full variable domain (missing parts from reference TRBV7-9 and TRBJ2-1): DTGVSQNPRHKITKRGQNVTFRCDPISEHNRLYWYRQTLGQGPEFLTYFQNEAQLEKSRLLSDRFSAERPKGSFSTLEIQRTEQGDSAMYLCASAGQSSYNEQFFGPGTRLTVL.

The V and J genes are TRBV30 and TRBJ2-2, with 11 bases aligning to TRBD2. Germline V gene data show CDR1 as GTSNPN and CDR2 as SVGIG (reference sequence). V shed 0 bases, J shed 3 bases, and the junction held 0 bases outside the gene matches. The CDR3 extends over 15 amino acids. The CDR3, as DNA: TGTGCCTGGAGTGTACTAGCGGGGGACACCGGGGAGCTGTTTTTT. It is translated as CAWSVLAGDTGELFF.

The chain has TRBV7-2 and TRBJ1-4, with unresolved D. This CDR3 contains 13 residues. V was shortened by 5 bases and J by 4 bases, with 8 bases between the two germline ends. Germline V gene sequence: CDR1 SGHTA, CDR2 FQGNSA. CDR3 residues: CASSPSVNEKLFF. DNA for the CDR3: TGTGCCAGCAGCCCCAGTGTTAATGAAAAACTGTTTTTT.

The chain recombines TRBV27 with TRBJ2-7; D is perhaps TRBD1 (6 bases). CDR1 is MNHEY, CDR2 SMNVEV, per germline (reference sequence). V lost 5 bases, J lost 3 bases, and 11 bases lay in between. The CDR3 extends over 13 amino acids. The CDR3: CASSLGTHYEQYF. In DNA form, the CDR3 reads TGTGCCAGCAGTCTAGGGACACACTACGAGCAGTACTTC.

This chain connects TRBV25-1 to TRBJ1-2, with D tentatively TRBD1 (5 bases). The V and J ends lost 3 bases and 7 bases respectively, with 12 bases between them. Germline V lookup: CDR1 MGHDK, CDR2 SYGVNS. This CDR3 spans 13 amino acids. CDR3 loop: CASSDSRARGYTF. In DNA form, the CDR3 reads TGTGCCAGCAGTGATAGCAGGGCTCGTGGCTACACCTTC.

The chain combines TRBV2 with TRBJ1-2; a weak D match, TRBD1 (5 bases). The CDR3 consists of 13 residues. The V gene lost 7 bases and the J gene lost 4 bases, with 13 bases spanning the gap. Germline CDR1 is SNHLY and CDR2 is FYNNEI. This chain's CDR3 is CASTLPGGYGYTF. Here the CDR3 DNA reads TGTGCCAGCACTCTCCCGGGGGGCTATGGCTACACCTTC.

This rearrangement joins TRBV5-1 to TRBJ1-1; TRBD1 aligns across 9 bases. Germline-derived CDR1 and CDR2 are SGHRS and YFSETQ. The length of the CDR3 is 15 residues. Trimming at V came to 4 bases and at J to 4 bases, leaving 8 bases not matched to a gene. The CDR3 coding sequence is TGCGCCAGCAGCGAACTACAGGGGGCGGGCACTGAAGCTTTCTTT. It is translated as CASSELQGAGTEAFF.